This TCR beta chain comes out of a study of TIL therapy for anti-PD-1-resistant metastatic lung cancer. The time point was: pre-treatment sample, taken before nivolumab and TIL therapy. Enrollment ran from October 2017 to early 2020. This CDR3 region has 14 residues. The ends were cut back, 5 bases at V and 3 bases at J, with 12 bases in the middle. Germline CDR1 is SEHNR and CDR2 is FQNEAQ (reference sequence). Sequencing used immunoSEQ v3. The data were produced by immunoSEQ multiplex PCR, yet TCRdb's version contains in-frame clones alone and is incomplete. In the table there are tens of thousands of clones, roughly 91% of which are singletons.

V and J are TRBV7-9 and TRBJ2-3, with a weak D call TRBD2 (6 bases). The sequence was collected from a person aged 25 to 79 with non-small cell lung cancer. This specimen was blood, taken at baseline. CDR3 DNA: TGTGCCAGCAGCCGGGACTTCCCAACAGATACGCAGTATTTT. Translating it yields CASSRDFPTDTQYF.